The rows below give T cell receptor beta chains drawn from one sample of a study of blood T cell repertoires in COVID-19. The protocol was immunoSEQ multiplex PCR, while the TCRdb copy is restricted to in-frame clones and leaves out a portion. The data hold fewer than 250,000 clones, with 92% observed a single time. Sequencing input: peripheral blood. The receptor set was obtained from a man younger than 40 with COVID-19, enrolled during active disease. The CDR3 runs from the conserved cysteine through the conserved F or W.

TRBV7-3	TRBJ2-1	13	CASSRARHNEQFF
TRBV20-1	TRBJ2-1	16	CSASVASGGASNEQFF
TRBV10-3	TRBJ2-7	14	CAISPGDRSYEQYF
TRBV7-9	TRBJ1-1	14	CASSLGHISTEAFF
TRBV4-2	TRBJ2-7	16	CASSQEKAGATYEQYF
TRBV2	TRBJ1-1	14	CASRSDRENTEAFF
TRBV3-1/TRBV3-2	TRBJ1-2	16	CASSHRGSGQGSGYTF
TRBV4-2	TRBJ2-5	17	CASSQGTSGGAGETQYF
TRBV12-3/TRBV12-4	TRBJ2-2	12	CASSYDTGELFF
TRBV9	TRBJ1-1	17	CASSVSQTGVGETEAFF
TRBV20-1	TRBJ1-4	11	CSAGGPEKLFF
TRBV12-3/TRBV12-4	TRBJ1-3	13	CASNYGDGNTIYF
TRBV4-1	TRBJ1-6	16	CASSQGTGQGNSPLHF
TRBV27	TRBJ1-6	15	CASSTNTGFNSPLHF
TRBV4-1	TRBJ2-7	15	CASSQGAGSSYEQYF
TRBV7-9	TRBJ1-4	16	CASSLRGIGSNEKLFF
TRBV5-1	TRBJ1-4	16	CASSLETFATNEKLFF
TRBV7-9	TRBJ1-5	16	CASSLEGQGDHQPQHF